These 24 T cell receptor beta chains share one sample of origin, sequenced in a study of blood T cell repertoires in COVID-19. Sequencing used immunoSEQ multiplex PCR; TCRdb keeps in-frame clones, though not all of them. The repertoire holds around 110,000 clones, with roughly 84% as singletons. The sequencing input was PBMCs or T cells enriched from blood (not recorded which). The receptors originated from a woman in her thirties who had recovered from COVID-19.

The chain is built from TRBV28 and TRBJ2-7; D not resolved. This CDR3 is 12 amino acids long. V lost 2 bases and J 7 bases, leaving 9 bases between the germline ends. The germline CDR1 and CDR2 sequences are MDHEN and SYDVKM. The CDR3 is CASSLVPREQYF. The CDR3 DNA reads TGTGCCAGCAGTTTAGTCCCTAGGGAGCAGTACTTC. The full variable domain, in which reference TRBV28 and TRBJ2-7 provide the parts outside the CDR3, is DVKVTQSSRYLVKRTGEKVFLECVQDMDHENMFWYRQDPGLGLRLIYFSYDVKMKEKGDIPEGYSVSREKKERFSLILESASTNQTSMYLCASSLVPREQYFGPGTRLTVT.

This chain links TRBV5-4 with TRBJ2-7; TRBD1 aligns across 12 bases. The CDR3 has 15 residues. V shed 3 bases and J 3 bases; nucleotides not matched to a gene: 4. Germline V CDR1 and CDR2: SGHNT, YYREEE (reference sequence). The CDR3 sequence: CASSSRDRGLYEQYF. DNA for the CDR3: TGTGCCAGCAGCTCCCGGGACAGGGGGCTCTACGAGCAGTACTTC.

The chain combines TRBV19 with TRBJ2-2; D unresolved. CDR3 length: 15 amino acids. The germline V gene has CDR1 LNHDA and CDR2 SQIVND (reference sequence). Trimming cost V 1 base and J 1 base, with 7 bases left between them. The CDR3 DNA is TGTGCCAGTAGTATAGTCCAGGTGAACACCGGGGAGCTGTTTTTT. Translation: CASSIVQVNTGELFF. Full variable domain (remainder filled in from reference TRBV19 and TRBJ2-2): DGGITQSPKYLFRKEGQNVTLSCEQNLNHDAMYWYRQDPGQGLRLIYYSQIVNDFQKGDIAEGYSVSREKKESFPLTVTSAQKNPTAFYLCASSIVQVNTGELFFGEGSRLTVL.

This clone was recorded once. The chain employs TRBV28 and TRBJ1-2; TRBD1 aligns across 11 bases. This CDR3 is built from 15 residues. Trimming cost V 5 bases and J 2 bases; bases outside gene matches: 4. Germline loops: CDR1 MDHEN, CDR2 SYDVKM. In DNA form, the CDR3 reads TGTGCCAGCAGTCCAGGGACAGGGGGAAACTATGGCTACACCTTC. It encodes CASSPGTGGNYGYTF.

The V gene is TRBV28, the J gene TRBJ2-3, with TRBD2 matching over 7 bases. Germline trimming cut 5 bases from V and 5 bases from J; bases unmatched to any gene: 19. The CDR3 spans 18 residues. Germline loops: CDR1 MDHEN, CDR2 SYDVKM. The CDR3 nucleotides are TGTGCCAGCAGTCCCCTCTTGACTAGCAGGGATGTGAGAGATACGCAGTATTTT. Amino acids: CASSPLLTSRDVRDTQYF.

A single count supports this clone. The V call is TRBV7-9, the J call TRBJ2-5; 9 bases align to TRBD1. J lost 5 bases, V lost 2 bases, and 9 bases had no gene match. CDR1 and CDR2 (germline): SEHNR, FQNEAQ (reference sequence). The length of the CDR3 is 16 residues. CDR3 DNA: TGTGCCAGCAGCTTAAATTGGGACAGGGCGGGGGAGACCCAGTACTTC. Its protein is CASSLNWDRAGETQYF.

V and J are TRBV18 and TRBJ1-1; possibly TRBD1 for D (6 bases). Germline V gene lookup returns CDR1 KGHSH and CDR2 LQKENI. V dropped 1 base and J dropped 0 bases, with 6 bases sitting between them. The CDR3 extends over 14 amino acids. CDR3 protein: CASSPQGVNTEAFF. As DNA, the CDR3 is TGTGCCAGCTCACCACAGGGGGTGAACACTGAAGCTTTCTTT.

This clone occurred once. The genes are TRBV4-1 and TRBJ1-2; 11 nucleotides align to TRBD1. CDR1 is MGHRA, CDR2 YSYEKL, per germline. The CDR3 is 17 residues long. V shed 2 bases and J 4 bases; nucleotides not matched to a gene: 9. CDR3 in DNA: TGCGCCAGCAGCCAAAATTGGGGACAGGGGGTAGCCTATGGCTACACCTTC. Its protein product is CASSQNWGQGVAYGYTF.

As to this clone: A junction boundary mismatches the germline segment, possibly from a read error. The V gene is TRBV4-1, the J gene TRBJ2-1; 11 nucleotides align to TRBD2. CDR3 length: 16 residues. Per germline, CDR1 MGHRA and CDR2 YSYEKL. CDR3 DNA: TGCGCCAGCAGACAAGTGGGGTCTAGCGGGAGGATAAAGCAGTTCTTC. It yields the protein CASRQVGSSGRIKQFF.

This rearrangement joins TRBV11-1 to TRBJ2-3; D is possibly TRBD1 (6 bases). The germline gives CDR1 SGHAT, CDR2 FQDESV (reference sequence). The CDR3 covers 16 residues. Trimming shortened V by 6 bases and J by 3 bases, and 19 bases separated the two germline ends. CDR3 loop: CASRAAPGESTDTQYF. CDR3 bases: TGTGCCAGCAGAGCCGCGCCAGGGGAATCGACAGATACGCAGTATTTT.

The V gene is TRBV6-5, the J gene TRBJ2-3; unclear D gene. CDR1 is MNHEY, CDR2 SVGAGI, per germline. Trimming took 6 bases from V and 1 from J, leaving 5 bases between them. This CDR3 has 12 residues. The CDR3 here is CASRGGTDTQYF. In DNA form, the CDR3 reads TGTGCCAGCAGAGGAGGCACAGATACGCAGTATTTT.

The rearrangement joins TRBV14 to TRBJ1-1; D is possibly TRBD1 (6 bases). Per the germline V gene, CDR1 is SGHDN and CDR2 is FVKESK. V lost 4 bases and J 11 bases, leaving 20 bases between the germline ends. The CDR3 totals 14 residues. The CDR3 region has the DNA TGTGCCAGCAGCCGGACCGGGACAATCAAGTCCGCTTTCTTT. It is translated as CASSRTGTIKSAFF.

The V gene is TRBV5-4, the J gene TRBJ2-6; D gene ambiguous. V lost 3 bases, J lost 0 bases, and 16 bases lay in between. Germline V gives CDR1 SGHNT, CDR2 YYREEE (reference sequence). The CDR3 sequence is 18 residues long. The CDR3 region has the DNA TGTGCCAGCAGCTCTGTGGGCCAGGCCTTCTCTGGGGCCAACGTCCTGACTTTC. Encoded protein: CASSSVGQAFSGANVLTF. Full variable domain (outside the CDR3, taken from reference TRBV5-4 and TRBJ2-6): ETGVTQSPTHLIKTRGQQVTLRCSSQSGHNTVSWYQQALGQGPQFIFQYYREEENGRGNFPPRFSGLQFPNYSSELNVNALELDDSALYLCASSSVGQAFSGANVLTFGAGSRLTVL.

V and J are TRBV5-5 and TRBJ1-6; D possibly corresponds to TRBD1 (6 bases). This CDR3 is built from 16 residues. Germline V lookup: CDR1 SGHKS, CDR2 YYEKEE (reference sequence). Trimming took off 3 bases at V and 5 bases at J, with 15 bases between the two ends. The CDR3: CASSWGPPGNNSPLHF. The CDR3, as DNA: TGTGCCAGCAGCTGGGGGCCCCCAGGCAATAATTCACCCCTCCACTTT.

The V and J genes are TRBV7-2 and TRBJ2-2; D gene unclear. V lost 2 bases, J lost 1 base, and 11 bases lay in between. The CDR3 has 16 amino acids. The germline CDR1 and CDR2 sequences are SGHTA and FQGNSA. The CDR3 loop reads CASSLSLGMNTGELFF. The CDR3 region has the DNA TGTGCCAGCAGCTTATCGCTCGGTATGAACACCGGGGAGCTGTTTTTT.

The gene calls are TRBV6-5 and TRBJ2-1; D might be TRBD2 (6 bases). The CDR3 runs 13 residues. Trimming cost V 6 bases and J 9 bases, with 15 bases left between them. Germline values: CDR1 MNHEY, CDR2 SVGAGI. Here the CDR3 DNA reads TGTGCCAGCAGCCTCCGGAGGGCCGCTGAGCAGTTCTTC. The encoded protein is CASSLRRAAEQFF.

The CDR3 coding sequence is TGTGCCTGGGGAAGGAGGCGGATGAACACTGAAGCTTTCTTT. Residues: CAWGRRRMNTEAFF. This chain connects TRBV30 to TRBJ1-1; D is undetermined. The CDR3 extends over 14 amino acids. Trimming removed 5 bases from V and 0 bases from J, with 13 bases in between. Germline V gene sequence: CDR1 GTSNPN, CDR2 SVGIG (reference sequence).

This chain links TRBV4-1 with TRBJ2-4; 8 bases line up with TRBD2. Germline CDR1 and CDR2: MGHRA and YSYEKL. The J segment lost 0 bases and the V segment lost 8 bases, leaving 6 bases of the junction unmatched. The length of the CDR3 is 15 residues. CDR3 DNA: TGCGCCAGCGCTCGGGGGGGGCTAGCCAAAAACATTCAGTACTTC. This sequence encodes CASARGGLAKNIQYF.

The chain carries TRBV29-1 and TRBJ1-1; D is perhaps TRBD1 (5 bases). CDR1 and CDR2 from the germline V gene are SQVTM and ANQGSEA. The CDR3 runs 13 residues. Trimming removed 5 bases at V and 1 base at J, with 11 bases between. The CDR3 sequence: CSVTSQGNTEAFF. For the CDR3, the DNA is TGCAGCGTTACCTCTCAGGGGAACACTGAAGCTTTCTTT.

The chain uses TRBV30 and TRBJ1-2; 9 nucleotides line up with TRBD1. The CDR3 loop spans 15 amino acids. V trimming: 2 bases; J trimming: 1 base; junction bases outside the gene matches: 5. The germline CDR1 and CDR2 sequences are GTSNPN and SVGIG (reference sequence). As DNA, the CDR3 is TGTGCCTGGAGTACGGGACAGGGCCTTAACTATGGCTACACCTTC. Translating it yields CAWSTGQGLNYGYTF.

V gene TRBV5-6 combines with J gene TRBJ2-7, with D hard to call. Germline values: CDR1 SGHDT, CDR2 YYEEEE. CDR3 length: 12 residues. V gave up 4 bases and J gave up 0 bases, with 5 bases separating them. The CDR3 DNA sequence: TGTGCCAGCAGCAGCAACTCCTACGAGCAGTACTTC. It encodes CASSSNSYEQYF. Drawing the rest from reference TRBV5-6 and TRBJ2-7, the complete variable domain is DAGVTQSPTHLIKTRGQQVTLRCSPKSGHDTVSWYQQALGQGPQFIFQYYEEEERQRGNFPDRFSGHQFPNYSSELNVNALLLGDSALYLCASSSNSYEQYFGPGTRLTVT.

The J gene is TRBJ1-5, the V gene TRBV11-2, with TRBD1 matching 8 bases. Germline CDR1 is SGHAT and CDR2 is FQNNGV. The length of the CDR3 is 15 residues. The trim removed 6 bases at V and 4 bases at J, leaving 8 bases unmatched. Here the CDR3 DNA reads TGTGCCAGCAGATCCACAGGGGGGCTAAATCAGCCCCAGCATTTT. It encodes CASRSTGGLNQPQHF.

This chain's CDR3 is CASSLELTSRSYNEQFF. CDR3 nucleotides: TGCGCCAGCAGCTTGGAATTGACTAGCCGATCGTACAATGAGCAGTTCTTC. This chain joins TRBV5-1 and TRBJ2-1; 7 nucleotides align to TRBD2. The length of the CDR3 is 17 residues. Germline V gene sequence: CDR1 SGHRS, CDR2 YFSETQ. V lost 0 bases, J lost 4 bases, and 10 bases stayed unmatched.

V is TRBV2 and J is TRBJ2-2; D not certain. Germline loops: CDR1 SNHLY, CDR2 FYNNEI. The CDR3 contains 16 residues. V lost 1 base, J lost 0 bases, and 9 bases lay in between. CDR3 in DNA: TGTGCCAGCAGTGAAGTACATCCCGCGAACACCGGGGAGCTGTTTTTT. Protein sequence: CASSEVHPANTGELFF.